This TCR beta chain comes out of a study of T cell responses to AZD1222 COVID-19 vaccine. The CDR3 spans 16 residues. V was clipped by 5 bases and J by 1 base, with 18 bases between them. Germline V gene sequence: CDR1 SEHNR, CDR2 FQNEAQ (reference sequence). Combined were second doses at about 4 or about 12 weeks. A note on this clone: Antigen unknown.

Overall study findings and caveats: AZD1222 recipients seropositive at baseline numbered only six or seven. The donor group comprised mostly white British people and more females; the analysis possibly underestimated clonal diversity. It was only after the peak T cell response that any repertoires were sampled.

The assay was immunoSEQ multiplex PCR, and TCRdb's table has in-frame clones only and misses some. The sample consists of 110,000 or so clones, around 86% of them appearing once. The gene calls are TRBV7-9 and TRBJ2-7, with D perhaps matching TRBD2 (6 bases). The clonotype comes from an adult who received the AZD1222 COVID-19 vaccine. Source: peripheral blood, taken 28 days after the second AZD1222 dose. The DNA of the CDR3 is TGTGCCAGCAGCCCTGGGGAGGCGGGTGCATCCTACGAGCAGTACTTC. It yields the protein CASSPGEAGASYEQYF.